This T cell receptor (beta chain) was found in a study of early T cells in non-severe SARS-CoV-2 infection. Many counts were recorded for this clonotype. Each single cDNA molecule received a unique molecular identifier. TCRdb re-derived calls from the 5' RACE reads in MiXCR, one entry per CDR3 protein. The sample includes tens of thousands of distinct CDR3 sequences, under 15% seen only once; the top ten take over 1%. The TCR originated in an adult who was a healthcare worker with PCR-confirmed SARS-CoV-2 infection or an uninfected control (not recorded which). Sequenced sample: whole blood.

For the CDR3, the DNA is TGCAGTGCTAGAGGGGGAATAAGCTCTGGAAACACCATATATTTT. This encodes CSARGGISSGNTIYF. The chain joins TRBV20-1 to TRBJ1-3; D is undetermined. Trimming removed 1 base at V and 0 bases at J, with 10 bases between. Germline V gene data show CDR1 as DFQATT and CDR2 as SNEGSKA (reference sequence). This CDR3 has 15 residues.